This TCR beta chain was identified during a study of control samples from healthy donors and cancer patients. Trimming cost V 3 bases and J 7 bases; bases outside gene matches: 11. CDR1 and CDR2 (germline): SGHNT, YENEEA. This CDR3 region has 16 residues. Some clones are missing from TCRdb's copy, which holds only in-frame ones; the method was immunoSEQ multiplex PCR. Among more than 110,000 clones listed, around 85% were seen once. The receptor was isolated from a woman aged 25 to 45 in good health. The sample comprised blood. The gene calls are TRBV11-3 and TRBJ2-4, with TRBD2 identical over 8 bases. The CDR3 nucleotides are TGTGCCAGCAGCTTGGGAACAGGGCGGGAGGATAACATTCAGTACTTC. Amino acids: CASSLGTGREDNIQYF.